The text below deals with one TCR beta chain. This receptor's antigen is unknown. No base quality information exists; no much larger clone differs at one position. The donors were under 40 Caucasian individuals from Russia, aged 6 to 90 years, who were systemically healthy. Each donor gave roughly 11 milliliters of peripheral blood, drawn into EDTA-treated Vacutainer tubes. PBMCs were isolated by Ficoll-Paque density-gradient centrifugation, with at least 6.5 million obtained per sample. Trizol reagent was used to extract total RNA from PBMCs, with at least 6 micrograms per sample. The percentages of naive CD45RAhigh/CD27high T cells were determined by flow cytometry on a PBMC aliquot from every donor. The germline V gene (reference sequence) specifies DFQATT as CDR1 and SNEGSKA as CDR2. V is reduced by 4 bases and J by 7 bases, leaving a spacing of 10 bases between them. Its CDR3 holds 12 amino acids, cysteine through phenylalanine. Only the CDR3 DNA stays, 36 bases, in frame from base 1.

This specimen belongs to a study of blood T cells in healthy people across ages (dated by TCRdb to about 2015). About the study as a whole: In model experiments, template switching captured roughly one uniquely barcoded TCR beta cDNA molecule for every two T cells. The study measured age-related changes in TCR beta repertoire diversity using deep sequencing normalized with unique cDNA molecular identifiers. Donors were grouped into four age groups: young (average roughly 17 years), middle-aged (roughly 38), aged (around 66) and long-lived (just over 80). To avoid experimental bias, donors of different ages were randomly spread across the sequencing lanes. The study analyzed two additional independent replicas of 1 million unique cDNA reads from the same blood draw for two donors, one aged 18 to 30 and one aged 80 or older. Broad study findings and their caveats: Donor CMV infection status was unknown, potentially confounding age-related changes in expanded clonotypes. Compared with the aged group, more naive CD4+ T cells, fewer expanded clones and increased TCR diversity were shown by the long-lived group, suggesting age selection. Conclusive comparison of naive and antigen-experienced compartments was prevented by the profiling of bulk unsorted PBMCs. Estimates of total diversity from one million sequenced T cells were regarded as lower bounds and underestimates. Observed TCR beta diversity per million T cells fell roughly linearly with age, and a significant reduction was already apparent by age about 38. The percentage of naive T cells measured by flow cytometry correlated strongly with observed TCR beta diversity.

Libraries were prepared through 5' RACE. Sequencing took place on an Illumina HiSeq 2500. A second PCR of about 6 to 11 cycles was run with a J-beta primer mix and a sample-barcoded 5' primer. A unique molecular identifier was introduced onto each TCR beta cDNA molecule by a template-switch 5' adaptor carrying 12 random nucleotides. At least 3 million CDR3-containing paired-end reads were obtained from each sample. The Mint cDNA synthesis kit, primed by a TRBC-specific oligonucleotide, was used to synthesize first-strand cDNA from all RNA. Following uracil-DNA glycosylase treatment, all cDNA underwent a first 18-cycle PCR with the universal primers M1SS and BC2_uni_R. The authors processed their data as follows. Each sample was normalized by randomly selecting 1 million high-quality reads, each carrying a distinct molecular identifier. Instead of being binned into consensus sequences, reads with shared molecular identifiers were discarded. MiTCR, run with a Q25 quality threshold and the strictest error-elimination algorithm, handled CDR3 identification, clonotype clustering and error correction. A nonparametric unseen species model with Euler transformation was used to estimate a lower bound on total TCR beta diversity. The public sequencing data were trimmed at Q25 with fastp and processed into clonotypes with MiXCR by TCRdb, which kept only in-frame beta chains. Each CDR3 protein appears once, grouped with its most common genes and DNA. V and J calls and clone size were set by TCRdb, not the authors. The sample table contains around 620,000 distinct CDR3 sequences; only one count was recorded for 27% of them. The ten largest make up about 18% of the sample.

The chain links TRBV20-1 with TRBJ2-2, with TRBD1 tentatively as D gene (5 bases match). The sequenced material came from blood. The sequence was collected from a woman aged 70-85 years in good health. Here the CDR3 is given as CSAKGDIGELFF. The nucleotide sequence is TGCAGTGCTAAAGGGGATATCGGGGAGCTGTTTTTT.